These T cell receptor beta chains were read from a single sample in a study of cytomegalovirus exposure and HLA in healthy donors. Data came from immunoSEQ multiplex PCR; TCRdb stores just in-frame clones and leaves some out. This sample has tens of thousands of clones, with approximately 78% found just once. Material for sequencing was PBMCs. The receptors come from a woman aged 25 to 39 in good health and CMV-seronegative. Each CDR3 is given with its conserved first and last residue. The D gene is left open where the match is weak. Clone sizes are given selectively: once, few, many, or a class where the clone is expanded.

clone size | J gene | V gene | D gene | CDR3 DNA | CDR3 protein
- | TRBJ1-4 | TRBV5-6 | - | TGTGCCAGCAGCCCCCAAACAGGCTCAAATGAAAAACTGTTTTTT | CASSPQTGSNEKLFF
- | TRBJ2-7 | TRBV2 | - | TGTGCCAGCAGTGATCGGCAGGGGACCACCTACGAGCAGTACTTC | CASSDRQGTTYEQYF
- | TRBJ1-2 | TRBV5-1 | TRBD1 | TGCGCCAGCAGCATCGACCCCGGACAGGGGACCTATGGCTACACCTTC | CASSIDPGQGTYGYTF
- | TRBJ2-2 | TRBV6-6 | - | TGTGCCAGCAGTTTCGGGACCGGGGAGCTGTTTTTT | CASSFGTGELFF
few | TRBJ2-7 | TRBV19 | TRBD1 | TGTGCCAGTAGGGGCCGGGACAGGGGTAACGAGCAGTACTTC | CASRGRDRGNEQYF
- | TRBJ2-3 | TRBV5-1 | TRBD2 | TGCGCCAGCAGTCTAGCGGGGGGGCCGGCAGATACGCAGTATTTT | CASSLAGGPADTQYF
- | TRBJ2-7 | TRBV6-6 | TRBD1 | TGTGCCAGCACCTACCGGGACAGCTCCTACGAGCAGTACTTC | CASTYRDSSYEQYF
- | TRBJ1-5 | TRBV19 | - | TGTGCCAGCAAAGGGGAAAATAGCAATCAGCCCCAGCATTTT | CASKGENSNQPQHF
few | TRBJ1-2 | TRBV6-5 | TRBD1 | TGTGCCAGCAGCCCGGGACAGGGGGCGGGCTACACCTTC | CASSPGQGAGYTF
once | TRBJ1-4 | TRBV4-1 | - | TGCGCCAGCAGCCAATCTCCTAGGCCGAATGAAAAACTGTTTTTT | CASSQSPRPNEKLFF
- | TRBJ2-5 | TRBV5-1 | TRBD2 | TGCGCCAGCAGCTCCCTGACTAGCGAGGGAGAGACCCAGTACTTC | CASSSLTSEGETQYF
- | TRBJ1-5 | TRBV7-9 | TRBD1 | TGTGCCAGCGGGACAGACCCCAATCAGCCCCAGCATTTT | CASGTDPNQPQHF
- | TRBJ1-1 | TRBV6-1 | - | TGTGCCAGCAGTCGCTTAGAAGGGAGCACTGAAGCTTTCTTT | CASSRLEGSTEAFF
- | TRBJ2-1 | TRBV11-2 | TRBD1 | TGTGCCAGCAGCGCCCCCGGGACAGTGTACAATGAGCAGTTCTTC | CASSAPGTVYNEQFF
- | TRBJ1-1 | TRBV7-2 | - | TGTGCCAGCAGCTTAAAGAACTGGGCAGAAGGAGCTTTCTTT | CASSLKNWAEGAFF
- | TRBJ1-5 | TRBV28 | - | TGTGCCAGCACCTTCGGGGGGGACCTATATAGCAATCAGCCCCAGCATTTT | CASTFGGDLYSNQPQHF
- | TRBJ2-5 | TRBV10-1 | - | TGCGCCAGCAGTGAGGGCCTCCAAGAGACCCAGTACTTC | CASSEGLQETQYF
once | TRBJ2-1 | TRBV19 | - | TGTGCCAGTAGTGGAGGGATCTACAATGAGCAGTTCTTC | CASSGGIYNEQFF
- | TRBJ1-4 | TRBV5-1 | TRBD1 | TGCGCCAGCAGCCTGGCCCCGGGACAGGATAATGAAAAACTGTTTTTT | CASSLAPGQDNEKLFF
- | TRBJ2-3 | TRBV28 | TRBD2 | TGTGCCAGCAGGCCGGGACTAGCATTCACAGATACGCAGTATTTT | CASRPGLAFTDTQYF
- | TRBJ2-1 | TRBV28 | - | TGTGCCAGCAGTTCCCCCGGGGTCTTCAGGAATAATGAGCAGTTCTTC | CASSSPGVFRNNEQFF
- | TRBJ2-1 | TRBV28 | TRBD1 | TGTGCCAGCAGTGCCCCGGACAGGGCCGACAATGAGCAGTTCTTC | CASSAPDRADNEQFF
- | TRBJ1-5 | TRBV2 | - | TGTGCCAGCAGTGGGGAGCGTCAGCCCCAGCATTTT | CASSGERQPQHF
- | TRBJ1-1 | TRBV6-1 | - | TGTGCCAGCAGTGAAGCGGGCAGTTACGTCCCTGAAGCTTTCTTT | CASSEAGSYVPEAFF
- | TRBJ2-7 | TRBV5-5 | - | TGTGCCAGCGACGGACAGGGACTAAACGAGCAGTACTTC | CASDGQGLNEQYF
- | TRBJ2-7 | TRBV5-6 | TRBD1 | TGTGCCAGCAGCGGGACAGGGTTACTCTACGAGCAGTACTTC | CASSGTGLLYEQYF
- | TRBJ1-2 | TRBV7-2 | - | TGTGCCAGCAGTCCCCATAGCGGGCCCCAGGGGGGCTACACCTTC | CASSPHSGPQGGYTF
- | TRBJ1-6 | TRBV19 | TRBD1 | TGTGCCAGTTCCGACAGGGTGAGCAATTCACCCCTCCACTTT | CASSDRVSNSPLHF
- | TRBJ1-5 | TRBV5-6 | - | TGTGCCAGCAGCCCCGGGAGGGGCGGGAGCAATCAGCCCCAGCATTTT | CASSPGRGGSNQPQHF
- | TRBJ2-3 | TRBV27 | TRBD2 | TGTGCCAGCACCCGTATGTCTAGCGGGGGTGATACGCAGTATTTT | CASTRMSSGGDTQYF
once | TRBJ1-6 | TRBV27 | - | TGTGCCAGCAGTTTATCGGGGCAGGGCTATTCGCCCCTCCACTTT | CASSLSGQGYSPLHF
- | TRBJ1-2 | TRBV27 | - | TGTGCCAGCAGCCCTAGTCCGTTGCAGGGTAGAATCAACTATGGCTACACCTTC | CASSPSPLQGRINYGYTF
- | TRBJ2-7 | TRBV5-4 | - | TGTGCCAGCAGCTTGGACTTCTACGAGCAGTACTTC | CASSLDFYEQYF
- | TRBJ2-1 | TRBV19 | TRBD2 | TGTGCCAGTAGTATATCAAGCGGGAGAAACAATGAGCAGTTCTTC | CASSISSGRNNEQFF
- | TRBJ2-3 | TRBV29-1 | - | TGCAGCGTTGAAGATAAGGCCCCCCTACAGGTTTCCACAGATACGCAGTATTTT | CSVEDKAPLQVSTDTQYF
- | TRBJ1-1 | TRBV4-1 | TRBD1 | TGCGCCAGCAGCCAAGAACAGGGGATGAACACTGAAGCTTTCTTT | CASSQEQGMNTEAFF
- | TRBJ1-2 | TRBV15 | TRBD1 | TGTGCCACCAGCCCCGACAGGGGACCCCTCTATGGCTACACCTTC | CATSPDRGPLYGYTF
- | TRBJ2-5 | TRBV4-1 | TRBD2 | TGCGCCAGCAGCCTATTAGCGGGTGACCGGGAGACCCAGTACTTC | CASSLLAGDRETQYF
- | TRBJ1-5 | TRBV6-1 | - | TGTGCCAGCAGTGAACTTTATGGGCTCAATCAGCCCCAGCATTTT | CASSELYGLNQPQHF
- | TRBJ2-7 | TRBV6-5 | TRBD1 | TGTGCCAGCAGTACTCAGGGGGCCTCCAGGCACGAGCAGTACTTC | CASSTQGASRHEQYF
- | TRBJ2-7 | TRBV30 | TRBD2 | TGTGCCTGGAGCTCAGGACTAGCGGGGTACGAGCAGTACTTC | CAWSSGLAGYEQYF
- | TRBJ2-1 | TRBV25-1 | TRBD1 | TGTGCCAGCAGTGCCAGGGACAGTTACAATGAGCAGTTCTTC | CASSARDSYNEQFF
- | TRBJ1-5 | TRBV5-6 | - | TGTGCCAGCAGCTTGTACTCAGGGAGGGTAAGCAATCAGCCCCAGCATTTT | CASSLYSGRVSNQPQHF
- | TRBJ2-6 | TRBV5-1 | TRBD1 | TGCGCCAGCGGACAGGGGGATGGGGCCAACGTCCTGACTTTC | CASGQGDGANVLTF
- | TRBJ2-6 | TRBV18 | - | TGTGCCAGCTCACACCTGGAGTCTGGGGCCAACGTCCTGACTTTC | CASSHLESGANVLTF
once | TRBJ2-1 | TRBV30 | - | TGTGCCTGGAGTCATTCCTACAATGAGCAGTTCTTC | CAWSHSYNEQFF
- | TRBJ1-2 | TRBV10-1 | TRBD1 | TGCGCCAGCAGTGCCGGGACAGGAAGGAACTATGGCTACACCTTC | CASSAGTGRNYGYTF
- | TRBJ2-3 | TRBV7-9 | TRBD1 | TGTGCCAGCAGCCCCGGACAGGTTAGCACAGATACGCAGTATTTT | CASSPGQVSTDTQYF
- | TRBJ1-1 | TRBV7-8 | TRBD1 | TGTGCCAGCAGCAAAGACAGGGGGACCACTGAAGCTTTCTTT | CASSKDRGTTEAFF
- | TRBJ2-2 | TRBV7-6 | TRBD1 | TGTGCCAGCAGCTTATCTGCAGGGGGCGTCGGGGAGCTGTTTTTT | CASSLSAGGVGELFF
- | TRBJ2-7 | TRBV27 | - | TGTGCCAGCAGTTTTGATTTGCTAAGCTCCTACGAGCAGTACTTC | CASSFDLLSSYEQYF
- | TRBJ1-6 | TRBV5-1 | TRBD1 | TGCGCCAGCAGCCTACAGGGGGTATCCTATAATTCACCCCTCCACTTT | CASSLQGVSYNSPLHF
- | TRBJ2-1 | TRBV9 | TRBD1 | TGTGCCAGCAGCGGGACAGGGGACAATGAGCAGTTCTTC | CASSGTGDNEQFF
- | TRBJ2-1 | TRBV11-2 | TRBD2 | TGTGCCAGCAGCTTCAGATCGGGGACTAGCATTTGGTATGAGCAGTTCTTC | CASSFRSGTSIWYEQFF
- | TRBJ2-5 | TRBV7-2 | TRBD1 | TGTGCCAGCAGCACCAGACAGGGGATTAAAGAGACCCAGTACTTC | CASSTRQGIKETQYF
- | TRBJ2-1 | TRBV7-2 | - | TGTGCCAGCAGCTTAGGGGTCGGAGGGCCGGAGTTCTTC | CASSLGVGGPEFF
- | TRBJ2-1 | TRBV5-6 | TRBD1 | TGTGCCAGCAGTCTCCGGGACAGGGAGACCAATGAGCAGCTCTTC | CASSLRDRETNEQLF
- | TRBJ1-6 | TRBV6-1 | - | TGTGCCAGCAGTGGTGTGTTTAGCTCCTATAATTCACCCCTCCACTTT | CASSGVFSSYNSPLHF
few | TRBJ2-7 | TRBV11-3 | TRBD2 | TGTGCCAGCAGCCAACGGGCTAGCGGATCCTACGAGCAGTACTTC | CASSQRASGSYEQYF
- | TRBJ2-1 | TRBV19 | - | TGTGCCAGTAGTATGATGCTGGGGGCCAATGAGCAGTTCTTC | CASSMMLGANEQFF